This T cell receptor beta chain came from a study of response to subunit inactivated influenza vaccine. TCRdb redid the calling of the RT-PCR reads with MiXCR, one entry per CDR3 protein. The sample shows 600,000 to 700,000 distinct CDR3 sequences, roughly 15% of them seen only once. This clonotype was seen only a few times. V lost 7 bases and J lost 0; bases outside the gene matches: 9. This CDR3 region has 15 residues. Germline assignment: CDR1 MNHNS and CDR2 SASEGT. The input for sequencing was PBMCs from blood, taken 14 days before vaccination. This clonotype was sampled from a man aged 45 to 65 who received an inactivated influenza vaccine. The rearrangement uses TRBV6-1 and TRBJ2-7, with 7 bases identical to TRBD2. CDR3 DNA sequence: TGTGCCAGCATTGGGGATCAGCGGGACTCCTACGAGCAGTACTTC. It encodes CASIGDQRDSYEQYF.